This TCR beta chain is drawn from a study of Ad26.COV2.S vaccination and SARS-CoV-2 variants. Overall study results and limits: While placebo recipients had lower spike-specific TCR breadth, vaccine recipients had more. Measures of TCR breadth and depth may have fallen short of total T cell responses. Participants given vaccine showed non-spike TCR breadth similar to that of placebo recipients.

TCRdb keeps only in-frame clones here, not all; method: immunoSEQ multiplex PCR. The data contain about 140,000 clones, roughly 88% of them seen just once; the ten biggest clones take up 5%. As regards this clone: Its target is not known. An end of the junction does not agree with germline; a read error may underlie this.

CDR3 length: 14 residues. Germline V gene sequence: CDR1 SNHLY, CDR2 FYNNEI. The source material was peripheral blood, sampled after recovery from COVID-19. J is TRBJ1-4 and V is TRBV2, with D maybe TRBD1 (5 bases). This clonotype originated in a human donor who had recovered from COVID-19. The DNA of the CDR3 is TGTGCCAGCAGCGAAGGAGGGACGGGGGAAAAACTGTTTTTT. Amino acid sequence: CASSEGGTGEKLFF.